This T cell receptor (beta chain) is drawn from a study of response to subunit inactivated influenza vaccine. One entry per CDR3 protein results from TCRdb running MiXCR on the RT-PCR reads. The sample has some 480,000 distinct CDR3 sequences, approximately 11% seen once. Findings and limits, study-wide: Researchers suggested that each seasonal influenza vaccination recruits few new T cells.

Germline V lookup: CDR1 MNHNS, CDR2 SASEGT. The CDR3 extends over 15 amino acids. Trimming removed 3 bases at V and 6 bases at J, with 15 bases between. This clonotype was counted ten times or more. The target antigen is unknown. The rearrangement uses TRBV6-1 and TRBJ1-5; D possibly corresponds to TRBD1 (5 bases). Source: PBMCs from blood, taken roughly 45 days after vaccination. This clonotype originated in a man aged 45-65 years who received an inactivated influenza vaccine. The CDR3, as DNA: TGTGCCAGCAGTGAGGGACTGATGAGTAGTCAGCCCCAGCATTTT. Amino acids: CASSEGLMSSQPQHF.